These 21 T cell receptor beta chains came from one sample sequenced in a study of control samples from healthy donors and cancer patients. Assay used: immunoSEQ multiplex PCR; TCRdb lists only in-frame clones, some missing. Among 150,000 or so clones listed, approximately 94% were seen once. Sequenced: blood. The receptors were sampled from a woman in her thirties or forties in good health.

The chain joins TRBV11-2 to TRBJ2-7; 7 bases line up with TRBD1. This CDR3 is built from 14 residues. Germline assignment: CDR1 SGHAT and CDR2 FQNNGV. Trimming removed 5 bases from V and 2 bases from J; junction bases left unmatched: 6. The CDR3 loop is CASSGGQLPYEQYF. The CDR3 DNA follows: TGTGCCAGCAGCGGGGGACAGCTACCCTACGAGCAGTACTTC.

In the case of this clone: This same CDR3 is encoded by further DNA sequences in the sample. The chain links TRBV6-5 to TRBJ1-3; D is uncertain. With 3 bases removed from V and 2 bases from J, the gap between germline ends came to 11 bases. Germline values: CDR1 MNHEY, CDR2 SVGAGI. CDR3 length equals 15 residues. The CDR3 here is CASSYGGEAGNTIYF. CDR3 nucleotide sequence: TGTGCCAGCAGTTATGGTGGAGAAGCTGGAAACACCATATATTTT.

The DNA for the CDR3 is TGTGCCAGTATTGCGGGACACGGCAATCAGCCCCAGCATTTT. Its protein is CASIAGHGNQPQHF. The J gene is TRBJ1-5, the V gene TRBV19; perhaps TRBD1 as D (6 bases). In germline, CDR1 is LNHDA, CDR2 SQIVND (reference sequence). Trimming took 7 bases from V and 2 from J, leaving 12 bases between them. CDR3 length: 14 residues.

V usage is TRBV14 and J usage is TRBJ1-6; 7 bases align to TRBD1. Trimming cost V 2 bases and J 14 bases; bases outside gene matches: 6. CDR1 is SGHDN, CDR2 FVKESK, per germline. The CDR3 length is 13 residues. CDR3 loop: CASSQYRGSTLHF. The CDR3 nucleotides are TGTGCCAGCAGCCAATACAGGGGATCTACCCTCCACTTT.

The chain combines TRBV6-5 with TRBJ2-3, with D perhaps TRBD1 (6 bases). The germline V gene has CDR1 MNHEY and CDR2 SVGAGI. The CDR3 sequence is 14 residues long. The V gene lost 7 bases and the J gene lost 1 base, with 12 bases spanning the gap. The CDR3 coding sequence is TGTGCCAGCAATAACAGGGTGGGCACAGATACGCAGTATTTT. The encoded protein is CASNNRVGTDTQYF.

The CDR3 loop reads CASSQSHGGNYGYTF. The CDR3 DNA follows: TGCGCCAGCAGCCAATCCCATGGGGGGAACTATGGCTACACCTTC. The chain has TRBV4-3 and TRBJ1-2, with D tentatively TRBD1 (5 bases). Germline loops: CDR1 LGHNA, CDR2 YSLEER. The V end lost 2 bases, the J end lost 2 bases, and 12 bases lay between the germline ends. This CDR3 contains 15 residues.

The chain links TRBV4-3 to TRBJ2-3; 16 nucleotides match TRBD2. Losses at the gene ends were 5 bases for V and 6 bases for J; bases not matched to a gene: 8. CDR3 length equals 17 residues. Germline loops: CDR1 LGHNA, CDR2 YSLEER. This CDR3 reads CASSTGLAGGPSDTQYF. The CDR3, as DNA: TGCGCCAGCAGCACGGGACTAGCGGGAGGGCCCTCGGATACGCAGTATTTT.

This chain joins TRBV12-3 or TRBV12-4 and TRBJ1-1; 8 bases line up with TRBD1. V dropped 6 bases and J dropped 11; count of bases not matched to a gene: 5. CDR3 length equals 11 residues. This CDR3 reads CASSQDRVAFF. CDR3 nucleotides: TGTGCCAGCAGCCAGGACAGGGTGGCTTTCTTT.

The V call is TRBV5-1, the J call TRBJ2-1; weak D call: TRBD1 (5 bases). The CDR3 contains 16 residues. V was pared by 0 bases and J by 1 base, with 11 bases between. Germline CDR1 is SGHRS and CDR2 is YFSETQ. Written as DNA, the CDR3 is TGCGCCAGCAGCTTGGTTGCAGGGAATTCCTACAATGAGCAGTTCTTC. Translating gives CASSLVAGNSYNEQFF. The whole variable domain, filled in from reference TRBV5-1 and TRBJ2-1, reads KAGVTQTPRYLIKTRGQQVTLSCSPISGHRSVSWYQQTPGQGLQFLFEYFSETQRNKGNFPGRFSGRQFSNSRSEMNVSTLELGDSALYLCASSLVAGNSYNEQFFGPGTRLTVL.

The genes are TRBV11-3 and TRBJ2-2; D is possibly TRBD1 (6 bases). Trimming removed 2 bases from V and 7 bases from J, with 11 bases in between. This CDR3 has 14 amino acids. Germline V gene data show CDR1 as SGHNT and CDR2 as YENEEA. The CDR3, as DNA: TGTGCCAGCAGCTTATACAGGGCTGACGGGGAGCTGTTTTTT. Encoded protein: CASSLYRADGELFF.

This chain connects TRBV4-3 to TRBJ1-2; 9 bases match TRBD1. The V gene end was trimmed by 5 bases and the J gene end by 4 bases; junction bases not matched to a gene: 8. There are 15 residues in the CDR3. In germline, CDR1 is LGHNA, CDR2 YSLEER. The CDR3 region is CASSGQGLGGYGYTF. CDR3 DNA sequence: TGCGCCAGCAGCGGACAGGGGTTAGGGGGCTATGGCTACACCTTC.

To note about this clone: This specimen includes other DNA sequences encoding the same CDR3. The chain combines TRBV5-1 with TRBJ1-1; 8 bases match TRBD1. Germline V CDR1 and CDR2: SGHRS, YFSETQ. This CDR3 region has 13 residues. V lost 0 bases to trimming and J lost 14 bases; unmatched junction nucleotides: 9. In nucleotides, the CDR3 is TGCGCCAGCAGCTTGGTACAGGGGGTGAGCGCCTTCTTT. It codes for CASSLVQGVSAFF.

This clone has only one observation. The gene calls are TRBV7-3 and TRBJ2-1, with 14 positions matching TRBD2. J gave up 6 bases and V 1 base, and 5 bases lay outside the gene matches. Germline values: CDR1 SGHTA, CDR2 FQGTGA. There are 17 residues in the CDR3. CDR3 sequence (DNA): TGTGCCAGCAGCTTAATTGCGGGGACTAGCGGGGGCAATGAGCAGTTCTTC. Translating it yields CASSLIAGTSGGNEQFF.

The CDR3 DNA reads TGTGCCAGCAGTTTACTACGCCTAGCGAATCCTAGCACAGATACGCAGTATTTT. It codes for CASSLLRLANPSTDTQYF. The rearrangement uses TRBV28 and TRBJ2-3, with D maybe TRBD2 (6 bases). This CDR3 is built from 18 residues. Trimming stripped 2 bases from V and 0 bases from J, with 18 bases between. CDR1 is MDHEN and CDR2 is SYDVKM in the germline V gene.

This sequence joins TRBV6-1 and TRBJ1-2; D not certain. The CDR3 has 15 residues. Deletions cut 0 bases from V and 4 bases from J, with 12 bases between. Germline-derived CDR1 and CDR2 are MNHNS and SASEGT. The DNA for the CDR3 is TGTGCCAGCAGTGAAGCGCTTCGAGCCTCCTATGGCTACACCTTC. This sequence encodes CASSEALRASYGYTF.

The J gene is TRBJ1-1, the V gene TRBV29-1; possibly TRBD1 for D (5 bases). This CDR3 comprises 15 residues. Per germline, CDR1 SQVTM and CDR2 ANQGSEA. Trimming stripped 7 bases from V and 0 bases from J, with 18 bases between. The chain's CDR3 is CSGRDGTYMNTEAFF. CDR3 DNA: TGCAGCGGGCGGGACGGGACCTACATGAACACTGAAGCTTTCTTT.

The V and J genes are TRBV5-1 and TRBJ1-5, with TRBD1 matching over 9 bases. Germline lookup yields CDR1 SGHRS and CDR2 YFSETQ. The CDR3 runs to 15 residues. With V trimmed by 4 bases and J by 6 bases, 8 bases remained unmatched. CDR3 protein: CASSPWTGEAQPQHF. The CDR3 nucleotides read TGCGCCAGCAGCCCCTGGACAGGGGAGGCTCAGCCCCAGCATTTT.

The V gene is TRBV27, the J gene TRBJ1-6, with D unresolved. Germline-derived CDR1 and CDR2 are MNHEY and SMNVEV (reference sequence). V lost 4 bases and J 4 bases, leaving 14 bases between the germline ends. The CDR3 spans 16 residues. The DNA for the CDR3 is TGTGCCAGCAGTTCCCCGGTCCGCCGTTATAATTCACCCCTCCACTTT. This sequence encodes CASSSPVRRYNSPLHF.

This clone was counted a single time. This chain connects TRBV10-3 to TRBJ1-1; TRBD1 might be the D (5 bases). The CDR3 contains 16 residues. Germline V gives CDR1 ENHRY, CDR2 SYGVKD. With 0 bases removed from V and 5 bases from J, the gap between germline ends came to 16 bases. The CDR3: CAISESGRQGGTEAFF. As DNA, the CDR3 is TGTGCCATCAGTGAGTCTGGAAGGCAGGGAGGTACTGAAGCTTTCTTT.

This chain connects TRBV9 to TRBJ2-2; D uncertain. The CDR3 length is 12 residues. V was shortened by 6 bases and J by 3 bases, with 6 bases between the two germline ends. Germline-derived CDR1 and CDR2 are SGDLS and YYNGEE. CDR3 sequence (DNA): TGTGCCAGCACAGGTCACACCGGGGAGCTGTTTTTT. It specifies CASTGHTGELFF.

The rearrangement links TRBV4-2 to TRBJ1-5, with 8 positions matching TRBD1. V lost 3 bases and J lost 2; bases outside the gene matches: 6. Germline V gene data show CDR1 as LGHNA and CDR2 as YNFKEQ. This CDR3 region has 16 residues. CDR3 in amino acids: CASSQDRVGGNQPQHF. The CDR3 DNA sequence: TGTGCCAGCAGCCAGGACAGGGTGGGGGGCAATCAGCCCCAGCATTTT.